This T cell receptor (beta chain) emerged from a study of HIV-infected patients and healthy controls. Study observations and caveats: Study cohorts differed slightly in age and sex, but this did not explain diversity differences. Eight alpha and eight beta V genes differed significantly in mean usage between HIV-infected patients and controls.

This clonotype was seen many times. What it binds is unknown. The CDR3 length is 16 residues. CDR1 and CDR2 from the germline V gene are SGHDT and YYEEEE. V dropped 4 bases and J dropped 0; count of bases not matched to a gene: 7. 400 to 550 ng RNA was reverse transcribed with alpha and beta constant-region primers. Alpha and beta chain libraries were made separately by chain-specific third strand synthesis with multiplexing indices. TCRdb itself ran the 5' RACE reads through MiXCR, one entry per CDR3 protein. This sample has about 10,000 distinct CDR3 sequences, with less than 9.5% found just once. Whole blood was used without fractionation, so all unsorted peripheral T cells were included. Two fifths of the ten uninfected healthy control donors were sampled twice, 2 to 4 months apart.

This clonotype originated in an adult in good health. The chain employs TRBV5-6 and TRBJ1-5, with 7 positions matching TRBD1. Specimen: blood. CDR3 sequence: CASSRGGTVSNQPQHF. The DNA of the CDR3 is TGTGCCAGCAGCCGGGGAGGGACAGTTAGCAATCAGCCCCAGCATTTT.